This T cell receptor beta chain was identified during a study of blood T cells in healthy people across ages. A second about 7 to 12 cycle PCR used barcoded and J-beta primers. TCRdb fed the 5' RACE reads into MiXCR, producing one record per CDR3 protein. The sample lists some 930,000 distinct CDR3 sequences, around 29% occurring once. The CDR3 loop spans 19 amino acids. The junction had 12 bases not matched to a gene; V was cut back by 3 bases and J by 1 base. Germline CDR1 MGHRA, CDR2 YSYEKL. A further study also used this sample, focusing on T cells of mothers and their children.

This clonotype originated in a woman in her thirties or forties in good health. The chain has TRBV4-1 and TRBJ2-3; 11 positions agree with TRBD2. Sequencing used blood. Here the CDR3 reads CASSHVPGLAVSRTDTQYF. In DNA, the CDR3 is TGCGCCAGCAGCCACGTCCCGGGACTAGCGGTTTCACGCACAGATACGCAGTATTTT.